Listed here are 23 T cell receptor beta chains from one sample, sequenced in a study of CD8 T cells in ankylosing spondylitis. TCRdb ran MiXCR on the 5' RACE reads and lists one entry per CDR3 protein. The sample has roughly 120,000 distinct CDR3 sequences, around 13% seen once. Sequencing used blood, either unsorted or a sorted T cell fraction (not recorded which). These receptors came from a female donor with ankylosing spondylitis or in good health (not recorded which).

J is TRBJ2-2 and V is TRBV11-2; D remains ambiguous. This CDR3 has 14 residues. V dropped 6 bases and J dropped 6 bases, with 14 bases sitting between them. Germline V lookup: CDR1 SGHAT, CDR2 FQNNGV. The CDR3 DNA reads as TGTGCCAGCAGATTGGGGTGGGGATCCGGGGAGCTGTTTTTT. It is translated as CASRLGWGSGELFF.

The chain recombines TRBV20-1 with TRBJ2-1; 10 positions agree with TRBD2. The germline CDR1 and CDR2 sequences are DFQATT and SNEGSKA (reference sequence). This CDR3 has 13 amino acids. For the CDR3, the DNA is TGCTCCCAAACCGGGACTAGCGAGCATGAGCAGTTCTTC. It is translated as CSQTGTSEHEQFF.

This clonotype occurred a few times. The chain uses TRBV7-3 and TRBJ2-2; no reliable D call. The CDR3 contains 15 residues. Germline CDR1 SGHTA, CDR2 FQGTGA. The germline V and J ends were trimmed by 2 bases and 2 bases, with 9 bases remaining between them. DNA for the CDR3: TGTGCCAGCAGCTTAGTCGGAATTAACACCGGGGAGCTGTTTTTT. This gives the protein CASSLVGINTGELFF.

This clonotype was observed a handful of times. The V and J genes are TRBV7-2 and TRBJ2-1, with 8 bases matching TRBD2. The germline V gene encodes CDR1 SGHTA and CDR2 FQGNSA. Unmatched junction bases numbered 8, after V lost 5 bases and J lost 5 bases. The CDR3 is made up of 15 amino acids. The CDR3 DNA is TGTGCCAGCAGCGCGGGACTAGTTGGCCACAATGAGCAGTTCTTC. Protein product: CASSAGLVGHNEQFF. Combining the CDR3 with reference TRBV7-2 and TRBJ2-1 gives the whole variable domain GAGVSQSPSNKVTEKGKDVELRCDPISGHTALYWYRQSLGQGLEFLIYFQGNSAPDKSGLPSDRFSAERTGGSVSTLTIQRTQQEDSAVYLCASSAGLVGHNEQFFGPGTRLTVL.

V usage is TRBV7-3 and J usage is TRBJ2-7; 7 bases map to TRBD2. V gave up 4 bases and J gave up 6 bases; unmatched junction bases: 9. CDR3 length equals 14 residues. Germline lookup yields CDR1 SGHTA and CDR2 FQGTGA. In DNA form, the CDR3 reads TGTGCCAGCAGCTGGGGGGGGTTAGGCGCCGAGCAGTACTTC. This translates into CASSWGGLGAEQYF. The full variable domain, completed using reference TRBV7-3 and TRBJ2-7, is GAGVSQTPSNKVTEKGKYVELRCDPISGHTALYWYRQSLGQGPEFLIYFQGTGAADDSGLPNDRFFAVRPEGSVSTLKIQRTERGDSAVYLCASSWGGLGAEQYFGPGTRLTVT.

This clonotype was counted at least ten times. This rearrangement joins TRBV20-1 to TRBJ2-3; the D call may be TRBD1 or TRBD2 (6 bases each). Trimming took 2 bases from V and 6 from J, leaving 30 bases between them. The germline V gene has CDR1 DFQATT and CDR2 SNEGSKA (reference sequence). The CDR3 is 19 residues long. The CDR3 coding sequence is TGCAGTGCTAGACGGCCGGGGGCGCAAAGAATTCCGGGGGTCGATACGCAGTATTTT. Its protein is CSARRPGAQRIPGVDTQYF.

This clonotype was found a few times. The chain recombines TRBV5-1 with TRBJ2-1; 12 bases agree with TRBD2. The CDR3 is 14 amino acids. The V gene's germline CDR1 is SGHRS and CDR2 YFSETQ. V lost 4 bases and J lost 8; bases outside the gene matches: 4. CDR3 loop: CASSVTSGSYEQFF. Here the CDR3 DNA reads TGCGCCAGCAGCGTGACTAGCGGGAGCTATGAGCAGTTCTTC.

About this clonotype: Since a much larger clone is just one base distant, this may be a read error. The CDR3 reads CASSFFMTGQLNTEAFF. The CDR3 bases are TGCGCCAGCAGCTTTTTCATGACTGGACAGTTGAACACTGAAGCTTTCTTT. The chain joins TRBV5-1 to TRBJ1-1; D is perhaps TRBD1 (6 bases). Germline V gene data show CDR1 as SGHRS and CDR2 as YFSETQ. This CDR3 has 17 residues. Trimming took off 2 bases at V and 0 bases at J, with 17 bases between the two ends.

There are a few counts of this clonotype. The rearrangement links TRBV2 to TRBJ1-4; D is unclear. Between the trimmed V and J ends, which lost 1 base and 8 bases, there was a span of 14 bases. Germline V CDR1 and CDR2: SNHLY, FYNNEI. This CDR3 has 15 amino acids. CDR3 residues: CASSEGVNRREKLFF. In nucleotides, the CDR3 is TGTGCCAGCAGTGAAGGGGTCAATCGGAGGGAAAAACTGTTTTTT.

This clonotype occurred many times. This chain connects TRBV20-1 to TRBJ2-5; D tentatively fits TRBD1 or TRBD2 (5 bases each). CDR3 size: 15 residues. Trimming cost V 0 bases and J 5 bases, with 16 bases left between them. Germline V CDR1 and CDR2: DFQATT, SNEGSKA (reference sequence). This chain's CDR3 is CSARDLPGRGETQYF. CDR3 DNA sequence: TGCAGTGCTAGAGATCTGCCGGGACGCGGGGAGACCCAGTACTTC.

This clonotype was seen repeatedly, ten times or more. The genes are TRBV10-3 and TRBJ1-1, with a weak D call TRBD1 (6 bases). CDR3 length equals 14 residues. Germline V lookup: CDR1 ENHRY, CDR2 SYGVKD. Trimming pared 3 bases from V and 1 base from J, leaving 9 bases between. CDR3 nucleotide sequence: TGTGCCATCAGTGAAAACAGGGAGAACACTGAAGCTTTCTTT. Translation: CAISENRENTEAFF.

A note on this clonotype: Its ends do not fully match the called genes, so a read error is possible. This chain links TRBV6-1 with TRBJ2-7, with D perhaps given as TRBD1 or TRBD2 (7 bases each). This CDR3 spans 13 amino acids. CDR1 and CDR2 (germline): MNHNS, SASEGT. The CDR3 DNA reads TGTACCAGCAGGGCAGGGGGGGCCTACGAGCAGTACTTC. Its protein product is CTSRAGGAYEQYF.

This clonotype has more than one count but fewer than ten. The chain recombines TRBV3-1 with TRBJ2-7; 7 bases match TRBD1. With 1 base clipped from V and 0 bases from J, the junction kept 6 bases outside the gene matches. This CDR3 region has 16 residues. Germline V gene lookup returns CDR1 LGHDT and CDR2 YNNKEL (reference sequence). CDR3 sequence reads: CASSQAWGQSSYEQYF. CDR3 in DNA: TGTGCCAGCAGCCAAGCGTGGGGACAGAGCTCCTACGAGCAGTACTTC.

This clonotype occurred many times. This sequence joins TRBV5-1 and TRBJ2-1; TRBD1 matches at 12 bases. V was pared by 5 bases and J by 12 bases, with 15 bases of the junction left unmatched. There are 16 residues in the CDR3. Germline lookup yields CDR1 SGHRS and CDR2 YFSETQ. The CDR3 DNA reads TGCGCCAGCAGTTTCCTCCCGGGACAGGGGGCGATGGGGCAGTTCTTC. Translation: CASSFLPGQGAMGQFF.

The chain carries TRBV2 and TRBJ2-3, with 7 positions matching TRBD2. This CDR3 spans 16 amino acids. The germline V gene encodes CDR1 SNHLY and CDR2 FYNNEI. J gave up 4 bases and V 0 bases, and 7 bases lay outside the gene matches. In DNA form, the CDR3 reads TGTGCCAGCAGTGAAGCTACTTGGGGGGGTGCAGATACGCAGTATTTT. Encoded protein: CASSEATWGGADTQYF. The complete variable domain, with remaining parts taken from reference TRBV2 and TRBJ2-3, reads EPEVTQTPSHQVTQMGQEVILRCVPISNHLYFYWYRQILGQKVEFLVSFYNNEISEKSEIFDDQFSVERPDGSNFTLKIRSTKLEDSAMYFCASSEATWGGADTQYFGPGTRLTVL.

The chain employs TRBV30 and TRBJ2-1, with 8 bases matching TRBD2. The CDR3 contains 15 residues. Per germline, CDR1 GTSNPN and CDR2 SVGIG (reference sequence). V trimming: 0 bases; J trimming: 7 bases; junction bases outside the gene matches: 8. DNA for the CDR3: TGTGCCTGGAGTGTCGGTAGCGGGATCTTGAATGAGCAGTTCTTC. Its translation: CAWSVGSGILNEQFF.

This clonotype has a count of ten or more. The chain links TRBV6-6 to TRBJ2-1, with D maybe TRBD1 (6 bases). V was cut by 7 bases and J by 6 bases, with 13 bases left in between. Per the germline V gene, CDR1 is MNHNY and CDR2 is SVGAGI (reference sequence). The CDR3 sequence is 13 residues long. The CDR3 region has the DNA TGTGCCAGCATGGCCCAGGGGACCAATGAGCAGTTCTTC. Translating it yields CASMAQGTNEQFF.

This clonotype was seen ten or more times. The chain couples TRBV20-1 to TRBJ2-7; D is tentatively TRBD1 or TRBD2 (6 bases each). CDR1 DFQATT and CDR2 SNEGSKA come from the germline V gene (reference sequence). CDR3 length: 13 residues. Trimming took 5 bases from V and 3 from J, leaving 14 bases between them. The CDR3 coding sequence is TGCAGTGCTGGAGGGGGAGGAGTCTACGAGCAGTACTTC. Translated: CSAGGGGVYEQYF.

The V gene is TRBV4-2, the J gene TRBJ2-7, with D unclear. The CDR3 extends over 14 amino acids. Trimming took off 0 bases at V and 3 bases at J, with 9 bases between the two ends. Germline V gives CDR1 LGHNA, CDR2 YNFKEQ. Here the CDR3 reads CASSQDIPDYEQYF. The CDR3 nucleotides are TGTGCCAGCAGCCAAGATATACCAGACTACGAGCAGTACTTC.

This clonotype came up many times. V is TRBV20-1 and J is TRBJ1-2, with a possible D match to TRBD1 (5 bases). Germline CDR1 and CDR2: DFQATT and SNEGSKA (reference sequence). The V end was cut by 6 bases, the J end by 0 bases, with 11 bases between. The CDR3 is made up of 13 amino acids. Written as DNA, the CDR3 is TGCAGTGCGCCGACAGAAACTAACTATGGCTACACCTTC. It translates to CSAPTETNYGYTF.

The chain carries TRBV12-3 or TRBV12-4 and TRBJ2-2; 9 bases are shared with TRBD1. The CDR3 totals 17 residues. V was pared by 4 bases and J by 5 bases, with 11 bases of the junction left unmatched. CDR3 nucleotide sequence: TGTGCCAGCAGTTGGGGGTGGGGACAGGGAGGGACCGGGGAGCTGTTTTTT. The encoded protein is CASSWGWGQGGTGELFF.

This clonotype was counted ten times or more. This sequence joins TRBV27 and TRBJ2-7; a weak D match, TRBD2 (5 bases). Germline V lookup: CDR1 MNHEY, CDR2 SMNVEV (reference sequence). The V and J ends lost 6 bases and 9 bases respectively, with 18 bases between them. The CDR3 contains 13 residues. The CDR3 here is CASSSSGRGGQYF. CDR3 DNA: TGTGCCAGCAGCTCCTCGGGAAGAGGCGGGCAGTACTTC.

This clonotype was counted between two and nine times. The genes are TRBV4-1 and TRBJ2-3; 7 bases line up with TRBD2. Germline V gene sequence: CDR1 MGHRA, CDR2 YSYEKL. V was clipped by 2 bases and J by 6 bases; unmatched bases: 8. The CDR3 spans 15 residues. DNA of the CDR3: TGCGCCAGCAGCCAATTAGCGGGCTCCCGGGATACGCAGTATTTT. Its protein product is CASSQLAGSRDTQYF.